This is a list of T cell receptor beta chains from one sample in a study of T cells in Graves' hyperthyroidism and ophthalmopathy. Using its own MiXCR run on the multiplex PCR reads, TCRdb lists one record per CDR3 protein. Of approximately 530,000 distinct CDR3 sequences listed, 20% are singletons. The sequenced material came from blood. The receptors were sampled from a man aged 40-49 years with Graves' ophthalmopathy. Each CDR3 is given with its conserved first and last residue.

15 TRBV28 CASSLTGGRAETQYF
16 TRBV3-1 CASSQGIPLSNQPQHF
16 TRBV12-3/TRBV12-4 CASCSLSGRAPDTQYF
14 TRBV30 CAWSPQQGAQPQHF
15 TRBV3-1 CASSLSRDHTDTQYF
15 TRBV5-1 CASSPDRAGGHEQFF
14 TRBV19 CASSDSGGVYEQYF
16 TRBV7-8 CASSLAPQGRNSPLHF
14 TRBV5-1 CASSFNTGSYEQYF
12 TRBV3-1 CASSQEFNGYTF
15 TRBV18 CASSPRGQVNSPLHF
15 TRBV20-1 CSADRTSGYTDTQYF
15 TRBV20-1 CSARDPGVAGPEQYF
17 TRBV6-2/TRBV6-3 CASSDGTGGFPNYGYTF
16 TRBV5-1 CASSTGLAGGYNEQFF
13 TRBV30 CAWSPGLLGGYTF
14 TRBV27 CASSLFGRYNEQYF
13 TRBV13 CASSLGRGIEQFF
18 TRBV11-1 CASSLGLTAGRSYNEQFF
16 TRBV7-9 CASSPTSGRRTGEQYF
14 TRBV3-1 CASSQEGTFNEQFF
16 TRBV11-3 CASSSASGGAHNEQFF
12 TRBV7-9 CASTHRADGQFF
15 TRBV12-3/TRBV12-4 CASSLMQGGYNEQFF
12 TRBV20-1 CSARRGPYEQYF
14 TRBV2 CASEDQQEINEQFF
14 TRBV5-1 CASSLDGRLQPQHF
16 TRBV27 CASRESGRAFPYEQCF
14 TRBV5-1 CASSSAQGSHEQYF
15 TRBV7-9 CASSSPLRVGETQYF
13 TRBV20-1 CSASPSGANVLTF
14 TRBV11-2 CASSFRRLNTEAFF
19 TRBV18 CASSRPSGTSGRASYEQYF
15 TRBV11-2 CASSVTRGRIDTQYF
14 TRBV15 CATSRGTGPDTQYF
15 TRBV11-2 CASSLAPGLNTEAFF
15 TRBV7-2 CASSLERDVRNEQFF
14 TRBV2 CASRFDVPDQPQHF
15 TRBV3-1 CASTRTPSGANVLTF
15 TRBV6-1 CASIAGPYGRYEQYF
15 TRBV7-9 CASSLWGDTNEKLFF
14 TRBV7-9 CASSSLAGQETQYF
13 TRBV7-2 CASTIRRGGELFF